This record covers a single T cell receptor (beta chain). These data are taken from a study of blood T cell repertoires in COVID-19. On the study more broadly: Collection of acute and convalescent COVID-19 samples took place in the United States, Italy and Spain. Sources were T cells, B-cell-depleted T cells, or PBMCs; the material itself was cDNA or gDNA.

TCRdb's copy holds only in-frame clones and misses some; the assay was immunoSEQ multiplex PCR. This table has some 310,000 clones, around 90% appearing once. The CDR3 spans 15 residues. The germline CDR1 and CDR2 sequences are LNHDA and SQIVND (reference sequence). V lost 7 bases and J lost 1; bases outside the gene matches: 2. The Seattle patients, enrolled during active infection, were followed longitudinally. The source of this sequence is a woman aged 35 to 49 with COVID-19, enrolled during active disease. The sequenced sample was peripheral blood. The genes are TRBV19 and TRBJ2-2; 11 nucleotides match TRBD2. The CDR3 spells CASTGLAVNTGELFF. In DNA, the CDR3 is TGTGCCAGTACGGGACTAGCGGTGAACACCGGGGAGCTGTTTTTT.